This TCR beta chain was retrieved from a study of T cells in lung cancer brain metastases. Study-level information: Most patients, about 90% of the roughly 20, got no therapy between primary and metastasis resection.

Trimming stripped 2 bases from V and 2 bases from J, with 12 bases between. The CDR3 runs 15 residues. The V gene's germline CDR1 is MDHEN and CDR2 SYDVKM. As regards this clone: Its antigen is unidentified.

The table came from immunoSEQ multiplex PCR; TCRdb's copy has only in-frame clones and leaves some out. Of about 950 clones listed, 85% were seen once; the top ten hold 5.5% to 7.5%. Study-wide points: Paired lesions shared few clones; most were lesion-specific (mean Morisita about 0.22).

The source material was tumor tissue from a brain metastasis. This chain uses TRBV28 with TRBJ2-5, with D perhaps being TRBD1 or TRBD2 (5 bases each). The source of this sequence is a woman in her 70s with non-small cell lung cancer that had spread to the brain. DNA of the CDR3: TGTGCCAGCAGTTTAACTTCCGGGGCACAAGAGACCCAGTACTTC. Translation gives CASSLTSGAQETQYF.